This passage covers 5 T cell receptor beta chains from one sample sequenced in a study of T cells in tumors after PD-1 blockade. The data were produced by immunoSEQ multiplex PCR, yet TCRdb's version contains in-frame clones alone and is incomplete. Of some 47,000 clones detected, just under 80% appear once; the ten largest clones hold over 15%. The input for sequencing was PBMCs, taken before anti-PD-1 treatment. These receptors were collected from a human donor with basal cell carcinoma.

V and J are TRBV5-1 and TRBJ2-7, with TRBD1 identical over 7 bases. Germline values: CDR1 SGHRS, CDR2 YFSETQ. J gave up 7 bases and V 5 bases, and 12 bases lay outside the gene matches. This CDR3 comprises 14 residues. CDR3 coding DNA: TGCGCCAGCAGTTCGGGACAGACTCTAGGGGAGCAGTACTTC. It specifies CASSSGQTLGEQYF.

This clone was found a few times. The chain combines TRBV4-2 with TRBJ1-2, with D maybe TRBD1 (6 bases). This CDR3 comprises 17 residues. Per germline, CDR1 LGHNA and CDR2 YNFKEQ. V dropped 0 bases and J dropped 0 bases, with 14 bases sitting between them. CDR3 sequence reads: CASSQDSGRGANYGYTF. The CDR3 region has the DNA TGTGCCAGCAGCCAAGATAGCGGCAGGGGAGCTAACTATGGCTACACCTTC.

The CDR3 sequence is CASRPGVRPDTQYF. In DNA form, the CDR3 reads TGTGCCAGTAGGCCTGGAGTACGTCCGGATACGCAGTATTTT. The rearrangement links TRBV19 to TRBJ2-3; D remains unclear. The V gene lost 6 bases and the J gene lost 6 bases, with 16 bases spanning the gap. The CDR3 has 14 residues. The germline V gene encodes CDR1 LNHDA and CDR2 SQIVND (reference sequence).

The chain uses TRBV19 and TRBJ2-1; 9 bases map to TRBD1. Germline-derived CDR1 and CDR2 are LNHDA and SQIVND (reference sequence). The CDR3 consists of 14 residues. Trimming removed 6 bases from V and 3 bases from J; junction bases left unmatched: 3. CDR3 nucleotides: TGTGCCAGTAGCCGGGACAGGGTCTACAATGAGCAGTTCTTC. Its translation: CASSRDRVYNEQFF.

The CDR3 bases are TGTGCAAGTCGCCTCACTCTAGCGGGAGGGTTCAGCCAGTACTTC. Translation: CASRLTLAGGFSQYF. The chain links TRBV12-2 to TRBJ2-5; the table names TRBD2, a call not compared with the DNA. TRBV12-2 is tagged as a pseudogene. The CDR3 consists of 15 residues.